This entry lists 27 T cell receptor beta chains sequenced from one sample in a study of identical twins. TCRdb fed the 5' RACE reads into MiXCR, producing one record per CDR3 protein. This table holds 1,800,000 or so distinct CDR3 sequences, around 29% found once. Sequences were obtained from cord blood. The source of these receptors is a newborn girl in good health.

The V call is TRBV6-1, the J call TRBJ2-1; 12 nucleotides match TRBD2. The CDR3 has 16 amino acids. The V gene's germline CDR1 is MNHNS and CDR2 SASEGT. Unmatched junction bases numbered 16, after V lost 9 bases and J lost 10 bases. This CDR3 reads CASRLWTSGATIEQFF. In nucleotides, the CDR3 is TGTGCCAGTCGGCTCTGGACTAGCGGGGCTACAATAGAGCAGTTCTTC.

V usage is TRBV10-2 and J usage is TRBJ1-5; TRBD1 matches 7 bases. With V trimmed by 8 bases and J by 4 bases, 8 bases remained unmatched. Germline V CDR1 and CDR2: WSHSY, SAAADI. The CDR3 has 14 residues. The CDR3 sequence: CASGPPGGNQPQHF. As DNA, the CDR3 is TGCGCCAGCGGACCCCCAGGGGGTAATCAGCCCCAGCATTTT.

This clonotype was found a few times. The chain carries TRBV24-1 and TRBJ2-1; D is uncertain. The V end was cut by 1 base, the J end by 14 bases, with 17 bases between. CDR1 is KGHDR and CDR2 is SFDVKD in the germline V gene. The CDR3 totals 14 residues. As DNA, the CDR3 is TGTGCCACCAGTGATTTTGTATTCCCAGACCGGGAGTTCTTC. Residues: CATSDFVFPDREFF.

The V and J genes are TRBV4-2 and TRBJ2-2; 7 bases match TRBD2. Germline CDR1 is LGHNA and CDR2 is YNFKEQ. Unmatched junction bases numbered 6, after V lost 8 bases and J lost 9 bases. The CDR3 contains 12 residues. CDR3 residues: CASSTGGWELFF. Here the CDR3 DNA reads TGTGCCAGCTCTACGGGGGGATGGGAGCTGTTTTTT.

This chain connects TRBV20-1 to TRBJ2-1, with no clear D. Germline V gene lookup returns CDR1 DFQATT and CDR2 SNEGSKA (reference sequence). The V gene lost 1 base and the J gene lost 0 bases, with 10 bases spanning the gap. The CDR3 covers 15 residues. The CDR3 region is CSARVPLSSYNEQFF. DNA for the CDR3: TGCAGTGCTAGAGTCCCTCTGAGCTCCTACAATGAGCAGTTCTTC.

V and J are TRBV2 and TRBJ2-7, with D possibly TRBD2 on 6 matching bases. Germline V gene data show CDR1 as SNHLY and CDR2 as FYNNEI. The V end lost 7 bases, the J end lost 6 bases, and 10 bases lay between the germline ends. The CDR3 covers 11 residues. DNA of the CDR3: TGTGCCAGCACTCCTAGCGTCGAGCAGTACTTC. The encoded protein is CASTPSVEQYF. The full variable domain, its missing parts supplied by reference TRBV2 and TRBJ2-7, is EPEVTQTPSHQVTQMGQEVILRCVPISNHLYFYWYRQILGQKVEFLVSFYNNEISEKSEIFDDQFSVERPDGSNFTLKIRSTKLEDSAMYFCASTPSVEQYFGPGTRLTVT.

The chain employs TRBV2 and TRBJ1-1; D possibly corresponds to TRBD1 (5 bases). CDR1 and CDR2 from the germline V gene are SNHLY and FYNNEI. This CDR3 is built from 14 residues. V was pared by 5 bases and J by 1 base, with 11 bases between. The CDR3 nucleotides are TGTGCCAGCAGTACTCTTCAGGGGAACACTGAAGCTTTCTTT. Translating gives CASSTLQGNTEAFF.

The table lists this clonotype with a few counts. This could be a read error, since a much larger clone is one nucleotide away. This rearrangement joins TRBV10-3 to TRBJ1-4; 10 bases fit TRBD1. Per the germline V gene, CDR1 is ENHRY and CDR2 is SYGVKD. CDR3 length: 13 amino acids. V shed 6 bases and J 7 bases; nucleotides not matched to a gene: 2. The CDR3 region has the DNA TGTGCCATCAGCCGGGACAGGGGTGAAAAACTGTTTTTT. Its protein is CAISRDRGEKLFF.

The V and J genes are TRBV20-1 and TRBJ2-1; TRBD2 matches 10 bases. CDR1 and CDR2 from the germline V gene are DFQATT and SNEGSKA (reference sequence). This CDR3 is built from 13 residues. Trimming cost V 7 bases and J 9 bases; bases outside gene matches: 9. CDR3 residues: CSVVSSGGLEQFF. The CDR3 bases are TGCAGTGTTGTGTCTAGCGGGGGCCTTGAGCAGTTCTTC.

V is TRBV5-5 and J is TRBJ2-5, with no clear D. CDR1 is SGHKS, CDR2 YYEKEE, per germline (reference sequence). The CDR3 sequence is 12 residues long. Trimming took off 2 bases at V and 11 bases at J, with 13 bases between the two ends. CDR3 nucleotides: TGTGCCAGCAGCTTTACGGAAACTGAGCAGTACTTC. It yields the protein CASSFTETEQYF. The complete variable domain, with remaining parts taken from reference TRBV5-5 and TRBJ2-5, reads DAGVTQSPTHLIKTRGQQVTLRCSPISGHKSVSWYQQVLGQGPQFIFQYYEKEERGRGNFPDRFSARQFPNYSSELNVNALLLGDSALYLCASSFTETEQYFGPGTRLLVL.

This clonotype occurred many times. This chain links TRBV12-3 or TRBV12-4 with TRBJ1-2; 8 bases align to TRBD1. Trimming removed 6 bases from V and 0 bases from J; junction bases left unmatched: 6. This CDR3 is 15 amino acids long. The CDR3 protein is CASSPRTGTNYGYTF. CDR3 in DNA: TGTGCCAGCAGCCCCCGGACAGGGACTAACTATGGCTACACCTTC.

This clonotype turned up a few times. The V gene is TRBV27, the J gene TRBJ2-7; no definite D call. The CDR3 totals 13 residues. V shed 3 bases and J shed 3 bases, with 9 bases lying between them. The germline gives CDR1 MNHEY, CDR2 SMNVEV (reference sequence). The CDR3 DNA is TGTGCCAGCAGTTTCACCGGGTTCTACGAGCAGTACTTC. This codes for CASSFTGFYEQYF.

The V and J genes are TRBV9 and TRBJ2-7; TRBD2 matches at 7 bases. Looked up from germline, CDR1 is SGDLS and CDR2 is YYNGEE. Unmatched junction bases numbered 13, after V lost 0 bases and J lost 10 bases. This CDR3 region has 15 residues. The CDR3 region is CASSVDRAGVRGQYF. The CDR3 DNA reads TGTGCCAGCAGCGTAGATAGGGCGGGAGTGAGAGGACAGTACTTC.

This clonotype occurred a few times. A read error may produce the germline difference seen at one junction end. The chain combines TRBV6-1 with TRBJ1-2; no clear D gene. Germline V gives CDR1 MNHNS, CDR2 SASEGT. CDR3 length: 11 residues. The CDR3 reads CAGSEGGGYTF. The DNA for the CDR3 is TGTGCCGGCAGTGAAGGTGGCGGCTACACCTTC.

This clonotype was recorded once. Being one base from a much bigger clone, this may be a read error. The chain couples TRBV10-3 to TRBJ2-3; TRBD2 matches at 8 bases. This CDR3 has 15 residues. The J segment lost 10 bases and the V segment lost 4 bases, leaving 13 bases of the junction unmatched. The germline V gene has CDR1 ENHRY and CDR2 SYGVKD. In nucleotides, the CDR3 is TGTGCCATCAGTGCTCATTTGAGCGGGGGTGATTCGCAGTATTTT. Its translation is CAISAHLSGGDSQYF.

The chain links TRBV6-2 or TRBV6-3 to TRBJ2-5, with D possibly being TRBD1 (6 bases). The V and J ends lost 4 bases and 11 bases respectively, with 20 bases between them. The CDR3 contains 14 residues. Germline loops: CDR1 MNHEY, CDR2 SVGEGT. DNA of the CDR3: TGTGCCAGCAGTTTCCCTGACAGGAGCAATGAGCAGTACTTC. This sequence encodes CASSFPDRSNEQYF.

Regarding this clonotype: An end of the junction does not agree with germline; a read error may underlie this. The chain couples TRBV27 to TRBJ1-6; TRBD1 matches 7 bases. This CDR3 comprises 14 residues. Germline CDR1 reads MNHEY; CDR2 reads SMNVEV (reference sequence). Here the CDR3 DNA reads TGTGCCAGCAGAACTCAGGGGGGGAATTCACCCCCCCACTTT. Its translation is CASRTQGGNSPPHF.

This chain joins TRBV3-1 and TRBJ2-1; 13 positions agree with TRBD2. CDR1 is LGHDT, CDR2 YNNKEL, per germline (reference sequence). The CDR3 is 16 residues long. Trimming removed 6 bases from V and 6 bases from J; junction bases left unmatched: 8. The CDR3 DNA reads TGTGCCAGCAGTCTTTCGACTAGCGGGGGGATCAATGAGCAGTTCTTC. It encodes CASSLSTSGGINEQFF.

V and J are TRBV30 and TRBJ2-3; 11 bases match TRBD2. CDR3 size: 15 residues. From germline, CDR1 is GTSNPN and CDR2 SVGIG (reference sequence). Trimming took 4 bases from V and 2 from J; bases not matched to a gene: 5. The CDR3 loop is CAWTGTSGYTDTQYF. The DNA of the CDR3 is TGTGCCTGGACTGGGACTAGCGGCTACACAGATACGCAGTATTTT.

This clonotype was picked up a small number of times. The chain uses TRBV7-2 and TRBJ2-3, with TRBD2 matching over 10 bases. J gave up 4 bases and V 5 bases, and 6 bases lay outside the gene matches. Germline CDR1 and CDR2: SGHTA and FQGNSA. The CDR3 extends over 15 amino acids. The CDR3 is CASSTGLARADTQYF. The DNA for the CDR3 is TGTGCCAGCAGCACGGGACTAGCGAGGGCAGATACGCAGTATTTT.

The CDR3 spells CASSLAPWGGYTF. The DNA for the CDR3 is TGTGCCAGCAGTTTAGCCCCCTGGGGGGGCTACACCTTC. The chain recombines TRBV12-3 or TRBV12-4 with TRBJ1-2; weak D call: TRBD1 (5 bases). CDR3 length: 13 residues. Trimming cost V 0 bases and J 8 bases, with 10 bases left between them.

This clonotype was observed a few times. V is TRBV24-1 and J is TRBJ2-3; TRBD2 matches 16 bases. Germline trimming cut 4 bases from V and 7 bases from J; bases unmatched to any gene: 10. This CDR3 has 18 residues. Germline CDR1 and CDR2: KGHDR and SFDVKD. CDR3 sequence (DNA): TGTGCCACCAGTGAACAGACGGGACTAGCGGGAGGGCCGAATACGCAGTATTTT. Its translation is CATSEQTGLAGGPNTQYF.

This clonotype was seen more than once but under ten times. The V call is TRBV3-1, the J call TRBJ2-7, with 10 bases fitting TRBD2. The end of the DNA fits TRBJ2-5 better, so the J call may be wrong. This CDR3 spans 14 amino acids. Germline CDR1 LGHDT, CDR2 YNNKEL (reference sequence). CDR3 region: CASRETSGEETQYF. The CDR3 DNA is TGTGCCAGCCGCGAAACTAGCGGGGAAGAGACCCAGTACTTC.

The rearrangement joins TRBV5-1 to TRBJ1-6; TRBD1 aligns across 9 bases. This CDR3 has 20 amino acids. The germline CDR1 and CDR2 sequences are SGHRS and YFSETQ. The V and J ends lost 0 bases and 0 bases, in that order; junction bases with no gene match: 10. The CDR3 protein is CASSLVPGQGFFSYNSPLHF. Here the CDR3 DNA reads TGCGCCAGCAGCTTGGTACCGGGACAGGGTTTTTTCTCCTATAATTCACCCCTCCACTTT.

This clonotype has more than one count but fewer than ten. The CDR3 loop reads CASRASYNEQYF. CDR3 DNA: TGTGCCTCGAGGGCTTCCTACAATGAGCAGTACTTC. The V gene is TRBV12-3 or TRBV12-4, the J gene TRBJ2-1, with D possibly matching TRBD2 (5 bases). Gene TRBJ2-7 matches the end of the DNA better, so the J call may be wrong. The CDR3 has 12 residues.

This clonotype was observed many times. This chain links TRBV10-3 with TRBJ1-2, with unresolved D. V lost 0 bases to trimming and J lost 5 bases, with 4 bases between them. Germline CDR1 ENHRY, CDR2 SYGVKD. The CDR3 totals 12 residues. This CDR3 is CAISESEYGYTF. In DNA form, the CDR3 reads TGTGCCATCAGTGAGTCAGAATATGGCTACACCTTC.

This chain connects TRBV5-1 to TRBJ2-2; 11 positions agree with TRBD2. Per germline, CDR1 SGHRS and CDR2 YFSETQ. This CDR3 comprises 19 residues. V trimming: 0 bases; J trimming: 2 bases; junction bases outside the gene matches: 9. DNA of the CDR3: TGCGCCAGCAGCTTGGGAAATATTGGGACTAGCGGTAACACCGGGGAGCTGTTTTTT. The encoded protein is CASSLGNIGTSGNTGELFF.